This TCR beta chain was recovered during a study of identical twins. Study results and caveats: Out-of-frame alpha sequences shared between twins exhibited an excess of low generation probability. Part of the zero-insertion signal could reflect confounding by invariant MAIT and iNKT cells. Memory repertoires lacked the insertion deficit that abundant cord blood beta clonotypes showed.

Of note for this clonotype: Its antigen is unknown.

The V gene lost 11 bases and the J gene lost 2 bases, with 12 bases spanning the gap. There are 13 residues in the CDR3. Germline V CDR1 and CDR2: SNHLY, FYNNEI. Through template switching, a universal primer site was introduced, and the cDNA contained unique molecular identifiers. Each CDR3 protein gets one entry after TCRdb re-called the 5' RACE reads with MiXCR. The repertoire holds 450,000 to 650,000 distinct CDR3 sequences, more than 9% seen once, with roughly 3% in the top ten. Another study also made use of these data, one on yellow fever vaccine responses in identical twins.

V usage is TRBV2 and J usage is TRBJ1-4, with D possibly being TRBD1 (6 bases). This clonotype was obtained from a woman in her late teens or twenties in good health. The sample taken for sequencing was PBMCs. The CDR3 loop reads CAGQGTTNEKLFF. The CDR3 nucleotides read TGTGCCGGCCAGGGGACCACTAATGAAAAACTGTTTTTT.